The source of this TCR beta chain is a study of blood T cell repertoires in COVID-19. J was trimmed by 6 bases and V by 7 bases; bases with no gene match: 12. The germline gives CDR1 LNHDA, CDR2 SQIVND (reference sequence). The CDR3 extends over 15 amino acids. Produced via immunoSEQ multiplex PCR; TCRdb's table is partial and in-frame only. The sample holds more than 85,000 clones, 76% seen once. This sequence joins TRBV19 and TRBJ1-5, with 7 bases that match TRBD1. This clonotype was obtained from a woman at least 80 years old with acute or convalescent COVID-19. Sequencing used peripheral blood. The CDR3 DNA sequence: TGTGCCAGTACCCTTACCTCGACAGGGAGTCAGCCCCAGCATTTT. It yields the protein CASTLTSTGSQPQHF. Together with reference TRBV19 and TRBJ1-5, the CDR3 gives the full variable domain: DGGITQSPKYLFRKEGQNVTLSCEQNLNHDAMYWYRQDPGQGLRLIYYSQIVNDFQKGDIAEGYSVSREKKESFPLTVTSAQKNPTAFYLCASTLTSTGSQPQHFGDGTRLSIL.